The sequence of this TCR beta chain was determined in a study of blood T cell repertoires in COVID-19. Study summary: Material from acute and convalescent COVID-19 was sourced from the United States, Italy and Spain. From T cells, B-cell-depleted T cells, or PBMCs came the material, which was cDNA or gDNA.

The V gene lost 2 bases and the J gene lost 5 bases, with 9 bases spanning the gap. Germline-derived CDR1 and CDR2 are SGHNT and YYREEE (reference sequence). This CDR3 spans 13 amino acids. Generated by immunoSEQ multiplex PCR, the TCRdb table keeps only in-frame clones and is missing some. There are about 330,000 clones in the sample; 89% occur only once, and roughly 6.7% lies in the top ten. Sequenced input: peripheral blood. This chain joins TRBV5-4 and TRBJ2-3; possibly TRBD2 for D (6 bases). The sequence was obtained from a man between 18 and 35 years old who had recovered from COVID-19. The DNA of the CDR3 is TGTGCCAGCAGCTTTTGGGGGGAAGATACGCAGTATTTT. Protein product: CASSFWGEDTQYF.